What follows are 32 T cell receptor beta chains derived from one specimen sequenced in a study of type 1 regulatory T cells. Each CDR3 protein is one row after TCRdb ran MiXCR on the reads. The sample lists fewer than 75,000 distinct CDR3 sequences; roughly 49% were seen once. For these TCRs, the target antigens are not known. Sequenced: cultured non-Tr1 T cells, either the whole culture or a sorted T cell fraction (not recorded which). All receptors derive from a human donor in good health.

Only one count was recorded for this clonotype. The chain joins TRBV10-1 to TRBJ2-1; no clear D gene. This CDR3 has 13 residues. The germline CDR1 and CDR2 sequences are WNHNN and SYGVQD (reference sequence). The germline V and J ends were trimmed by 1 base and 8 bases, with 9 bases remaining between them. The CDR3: CASSEWKGYEQFF. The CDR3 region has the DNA TGCGCCAGCAGTGAGTGGAAGGGATATGAGCAGTTCTTC.

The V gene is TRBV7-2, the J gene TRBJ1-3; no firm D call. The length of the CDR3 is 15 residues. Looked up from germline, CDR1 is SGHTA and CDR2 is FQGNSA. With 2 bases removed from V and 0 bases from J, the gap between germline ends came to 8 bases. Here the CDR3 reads CASSLSSSSGNTIYF. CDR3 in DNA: TGTGCCAGCAGCTTAAGTTCTAGCTCTGGAAACACCATATATTTT.

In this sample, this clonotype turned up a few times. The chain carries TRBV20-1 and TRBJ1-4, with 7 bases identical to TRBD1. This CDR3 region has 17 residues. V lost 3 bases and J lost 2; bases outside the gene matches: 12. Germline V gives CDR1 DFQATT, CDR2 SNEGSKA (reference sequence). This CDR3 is CSASYKGAVRTNEKLFF. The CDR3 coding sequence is TGCAGTGCTAGTTATAAGGGGGCGGTGAGGACTAATGAAAAACTGTTTTTT.

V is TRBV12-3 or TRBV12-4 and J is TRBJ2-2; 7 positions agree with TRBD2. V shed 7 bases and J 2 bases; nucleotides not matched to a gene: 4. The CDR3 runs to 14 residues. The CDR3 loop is CASTGGGNTGELFF. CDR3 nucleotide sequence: TGTGCCAGCACTGGCGGGGGAAACACCGGGGAGCTGTTTTTT.

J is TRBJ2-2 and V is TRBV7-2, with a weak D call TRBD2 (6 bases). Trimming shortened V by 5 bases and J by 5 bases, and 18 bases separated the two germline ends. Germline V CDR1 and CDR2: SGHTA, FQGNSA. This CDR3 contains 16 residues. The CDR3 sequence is CASSPFAGGRTGELFF. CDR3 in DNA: TGTGCCAGCAGCCCTTTCGCCGGGGGTCGAACCGGGGAGCTGTTTTTT.

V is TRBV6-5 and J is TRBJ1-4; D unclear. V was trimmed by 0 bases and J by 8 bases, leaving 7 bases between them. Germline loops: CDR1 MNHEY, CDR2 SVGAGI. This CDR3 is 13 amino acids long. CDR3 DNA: TGTGCCAGCAGTTACTCTACACGGGAAAAACTGTTTTTT. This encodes CASSYSTREKLFF.

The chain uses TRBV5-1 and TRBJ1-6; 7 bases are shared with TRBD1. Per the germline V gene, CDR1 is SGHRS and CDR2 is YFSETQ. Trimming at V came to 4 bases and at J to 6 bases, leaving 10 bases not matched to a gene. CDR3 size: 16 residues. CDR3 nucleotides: TGCGCCAGCAGCGGGACCCTGGACAGGATTAATTCACCCCTCCACTTT. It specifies CASSGTLDRINSPLHF.

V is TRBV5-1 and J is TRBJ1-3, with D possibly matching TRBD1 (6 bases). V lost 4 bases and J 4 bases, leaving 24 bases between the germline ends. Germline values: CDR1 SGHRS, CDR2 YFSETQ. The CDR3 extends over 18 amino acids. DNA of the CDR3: TGCGCCAGCAGCCCGGTAGGGGGTTCAGGGACAAGCGGAAACACCATATATTTT. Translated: CASSPVGGSGTSGNTIYF.

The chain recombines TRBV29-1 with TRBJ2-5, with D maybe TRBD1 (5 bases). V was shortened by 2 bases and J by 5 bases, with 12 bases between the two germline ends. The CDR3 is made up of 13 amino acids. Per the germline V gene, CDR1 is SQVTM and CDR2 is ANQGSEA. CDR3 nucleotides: TGCAGCGTTGAATTAGGGGTTGGGGAGACCCAGTACTTC. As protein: CSVELGVGETQYF.

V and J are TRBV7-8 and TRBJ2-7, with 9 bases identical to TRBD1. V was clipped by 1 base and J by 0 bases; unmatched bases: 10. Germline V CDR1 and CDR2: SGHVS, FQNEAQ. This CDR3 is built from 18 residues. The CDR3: CASSLEVSDRGYSYEQYF. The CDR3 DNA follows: TGTGCCAGCAGCTTAGAAGTATCGGACAGGGGCTACTCCTACGAGCAGTACTTC.

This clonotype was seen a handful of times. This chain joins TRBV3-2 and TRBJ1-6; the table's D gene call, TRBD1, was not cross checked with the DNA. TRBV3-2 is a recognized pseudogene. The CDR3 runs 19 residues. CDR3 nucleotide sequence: TGTGCCAGCACGCCCTTCAGGACAGGTGACAGCTCCTATAATTCACCCCTCCACTTT. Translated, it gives CASTPFRTGDSSYNSPLHF.

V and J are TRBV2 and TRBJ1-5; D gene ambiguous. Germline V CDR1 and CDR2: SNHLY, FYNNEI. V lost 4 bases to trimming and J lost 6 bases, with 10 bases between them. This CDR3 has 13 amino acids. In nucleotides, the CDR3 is TGTGCCAGCAGTGCTGATGGGATTCAGCCCCAGCATTTT. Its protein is CASSADGIQPQHF.

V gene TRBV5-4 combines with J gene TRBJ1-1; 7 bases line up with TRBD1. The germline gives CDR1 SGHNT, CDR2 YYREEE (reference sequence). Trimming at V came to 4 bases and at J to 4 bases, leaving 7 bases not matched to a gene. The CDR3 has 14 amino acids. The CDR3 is CASSRTGVTTEAFF. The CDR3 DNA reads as TGTGCCAGCAGCAGGACAGGCGTTACCACTGAAGCTTTCTTT.

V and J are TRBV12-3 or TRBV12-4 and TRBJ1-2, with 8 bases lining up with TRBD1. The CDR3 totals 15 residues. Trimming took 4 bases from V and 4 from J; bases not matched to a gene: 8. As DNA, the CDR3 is TGTGCCAGCAGTTCAATAACAGGGGGTATCTATGGCTACACCTTC. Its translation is CASSSITGGIYGYTF.

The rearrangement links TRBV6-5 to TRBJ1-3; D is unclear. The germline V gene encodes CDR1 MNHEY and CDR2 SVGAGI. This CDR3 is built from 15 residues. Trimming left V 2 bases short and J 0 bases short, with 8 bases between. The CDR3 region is CASSYDGSSGNTIYF. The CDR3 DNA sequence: TGTGCCAGCAGTTACGACGGGAGCTCTGGAAACACCATATATTTT.

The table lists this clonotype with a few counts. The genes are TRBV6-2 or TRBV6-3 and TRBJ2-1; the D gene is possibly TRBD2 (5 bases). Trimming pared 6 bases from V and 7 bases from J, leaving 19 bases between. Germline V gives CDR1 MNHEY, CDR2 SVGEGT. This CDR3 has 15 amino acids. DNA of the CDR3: TGTGCCAGCAGACCCCACGGTGAGGGAGAGAATGAGCAGTTCTTC. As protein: CASRPHGEGENEQFF.

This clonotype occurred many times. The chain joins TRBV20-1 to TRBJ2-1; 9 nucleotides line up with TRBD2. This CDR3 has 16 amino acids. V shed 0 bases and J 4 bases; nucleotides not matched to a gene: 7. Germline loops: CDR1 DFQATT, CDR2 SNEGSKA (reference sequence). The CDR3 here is CSAREGGGAGYNEQFF. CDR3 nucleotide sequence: TGCAGTGCTAGAGAAGGCGGGGGGGCTGGGTACAATGAGCAGTTCTTC.

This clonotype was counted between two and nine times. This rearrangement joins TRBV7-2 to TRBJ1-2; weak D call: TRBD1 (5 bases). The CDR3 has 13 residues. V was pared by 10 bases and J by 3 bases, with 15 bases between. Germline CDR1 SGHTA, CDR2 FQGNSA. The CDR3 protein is CATVRGADYGYTF. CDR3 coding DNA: TGTGCCACCGTTCGAGGGGCGGACTATGGCTACACCTTC. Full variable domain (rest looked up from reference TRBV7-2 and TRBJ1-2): GAGVSQSPSNKVTEKGKDVELRCDPISGHTALYWYRQSLGQGLEFLIYFQGNSAPDKSGLPSDRFSAERTGGSVSTLTIQRTQQEDSAVYLCATVRGADYGYTFGSGTRLTVV.

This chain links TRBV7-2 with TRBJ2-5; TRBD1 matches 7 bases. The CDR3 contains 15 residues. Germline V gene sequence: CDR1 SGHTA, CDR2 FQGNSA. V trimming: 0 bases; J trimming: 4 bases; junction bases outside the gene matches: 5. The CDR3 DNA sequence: TGTACCAGCAGCTTAGCGTTGGCAGGGGGAGAGACCCAGTACTTC. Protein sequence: CTSSLALAGGETQYF.

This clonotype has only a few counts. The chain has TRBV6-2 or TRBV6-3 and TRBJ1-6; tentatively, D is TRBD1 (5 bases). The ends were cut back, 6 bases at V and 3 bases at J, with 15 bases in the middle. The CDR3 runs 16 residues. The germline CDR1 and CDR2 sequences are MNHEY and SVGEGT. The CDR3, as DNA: TGTGCCAGCAGCATAAGTGGGGGAGACTATAATTCACCCCTCCACTTT. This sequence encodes CASSISGGDYNSPLHF.

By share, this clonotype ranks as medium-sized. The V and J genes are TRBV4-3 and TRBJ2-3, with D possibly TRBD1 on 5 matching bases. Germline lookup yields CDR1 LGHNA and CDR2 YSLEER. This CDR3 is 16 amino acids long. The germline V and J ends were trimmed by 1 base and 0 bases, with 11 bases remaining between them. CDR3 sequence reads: CASSQGTLRSTDTQYF. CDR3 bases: TGCGCCAGCAGCCAAGGGACACTCCGAAGCACAGATACGCAGTATTTT.

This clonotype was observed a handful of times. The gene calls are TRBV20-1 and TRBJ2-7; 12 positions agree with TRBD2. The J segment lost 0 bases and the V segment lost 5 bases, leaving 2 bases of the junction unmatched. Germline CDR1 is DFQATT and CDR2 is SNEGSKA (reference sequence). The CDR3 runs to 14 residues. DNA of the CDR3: TGCAGTGCTCCTAGCGGGGGGGTCTCCTACGAGCAGTACTTC. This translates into CSAPSGGVSYEQYF.

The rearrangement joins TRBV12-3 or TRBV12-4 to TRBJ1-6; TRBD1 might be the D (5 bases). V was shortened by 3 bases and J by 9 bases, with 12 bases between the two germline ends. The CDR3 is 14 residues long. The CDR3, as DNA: TGTGCCAGCAGTTTTAAGGGGAGGGGTTCACCCCTCCACTTT. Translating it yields CASSFKGRGSPLHF.

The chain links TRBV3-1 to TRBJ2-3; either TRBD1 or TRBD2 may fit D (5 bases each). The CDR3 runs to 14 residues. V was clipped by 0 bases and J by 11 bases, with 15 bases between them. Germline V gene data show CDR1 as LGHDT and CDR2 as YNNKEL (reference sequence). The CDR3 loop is CASSQDKGEGLQYF. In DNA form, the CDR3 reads TGTGCCAGCAGCCAAGACAAGGGTGAGGGGTTGCAGTATTTT.

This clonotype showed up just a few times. CDR3 amino acids: CASSEVNFPQYF. DNA for the CDR3: TGTGCCAGCAGTGAAGTCAATTTTCCTCAGTATTTT. This rearrangement joins TRBV2 to TRBJ2-3, with D unclear. In germline, CDR1 is SNHLY, CDR2 FYNNEI. The ends were cut back, 1 base at V and 12 bases at J, with 11 bases in the middle. CDR3 length: 12 residues. The whole variable domain, remainder taken from reference TRBV2 and TRBJ2-3, is EPEVTQTPSHQVTQMGQEVILRCVPISNHLYFYWYRQILGQKVEFLVSFYNNEISEKSEIFDDQFSVERPDGSNFTLKIRSTKLEDSAMYFCASSEVNFPQYFGPGTRLTVL.

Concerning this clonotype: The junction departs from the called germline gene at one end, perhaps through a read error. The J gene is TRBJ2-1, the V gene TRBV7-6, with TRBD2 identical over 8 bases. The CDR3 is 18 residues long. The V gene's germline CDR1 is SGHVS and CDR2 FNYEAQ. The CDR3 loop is CASSFPGVAGNSYNEQVF. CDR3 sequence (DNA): TGTGCCAGCAGCTTCCCCGGGGTAGCGGGGAACTCCTACAATGAGCAGGTCTTC.

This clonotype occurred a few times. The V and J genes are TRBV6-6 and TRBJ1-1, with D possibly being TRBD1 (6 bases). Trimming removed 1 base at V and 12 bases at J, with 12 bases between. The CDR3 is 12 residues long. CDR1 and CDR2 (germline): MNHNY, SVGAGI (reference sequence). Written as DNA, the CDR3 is TGTGCCAGCAGTTACTGGGGGGGCGCACCTTTCTTT. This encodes CASSYWGGAPFF.

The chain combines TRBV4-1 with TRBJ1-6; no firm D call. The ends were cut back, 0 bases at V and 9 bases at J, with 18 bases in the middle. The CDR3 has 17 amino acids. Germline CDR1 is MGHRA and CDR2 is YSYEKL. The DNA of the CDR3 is TGCGCCAGCAGCCAAGATATGGACTGGAGCGGTATTTCACCCCTCCACTTT. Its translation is CASSQDMDWSGISPLHF.

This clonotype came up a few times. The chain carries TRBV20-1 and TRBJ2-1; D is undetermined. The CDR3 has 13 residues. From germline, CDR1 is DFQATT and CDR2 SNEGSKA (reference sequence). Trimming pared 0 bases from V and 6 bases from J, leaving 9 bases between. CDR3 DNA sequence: TGCAGTGCTAGAGATTCGACCTCCAATGAGCAGTTCTTC. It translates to CSARDSTSNEQFF.

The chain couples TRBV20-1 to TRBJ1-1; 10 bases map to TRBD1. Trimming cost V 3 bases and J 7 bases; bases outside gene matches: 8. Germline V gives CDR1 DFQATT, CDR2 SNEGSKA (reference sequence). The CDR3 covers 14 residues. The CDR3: CSASGGQGSVEAFF. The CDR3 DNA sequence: TGCAGTGCTAGTGGGGGACAGGGGAGCGTTGAAGCTTTCTTT.

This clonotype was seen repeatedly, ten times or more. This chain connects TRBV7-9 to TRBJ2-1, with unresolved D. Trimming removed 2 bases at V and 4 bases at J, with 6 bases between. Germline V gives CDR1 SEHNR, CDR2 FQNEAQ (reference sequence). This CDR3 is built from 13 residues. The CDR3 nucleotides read TGTGCCAGCAGCTTACTGGGTTACAATGAGCAGTTCTTC. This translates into CASSLLGYNEQFF.

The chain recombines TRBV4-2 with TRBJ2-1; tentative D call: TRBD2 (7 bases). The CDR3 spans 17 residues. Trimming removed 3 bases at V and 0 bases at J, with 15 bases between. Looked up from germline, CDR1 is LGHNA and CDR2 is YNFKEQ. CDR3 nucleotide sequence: TGTGCCAGCAGCCAGACGGGGGGCTTGGGCTCCTACAATGAGCAGTTCTTC. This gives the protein CASSQTGGLGSYNEQFF.